These 31 T cell receptor beta chains were sequenced from one sample in a study of spatial heterogeneity in lung cancer. Time point described: blood at routine non-recurrence follow-up after resection. Via MiXCR, TCRdb re-called the 5' RACE reads, giving one row per CDR3 protein. The data contain around 100,000 distinct CDR3 sequences, about a tenth of them singletons. The sequences come from PBMCs, collected at follow-up. The receptors come from a female donor with early-stage non-small cell lung cancer.

This clonotype was seen a few times. The gene calls are TRBV20-1 and TRBJ1-6; D is possibly TRBD1 (5 bases). This CDR3 is 13 amino acids long. From germline, CDR1 is DFQATT and CDR2 SNEGSKA (reference sequence). V lost 6 bases to trimming and J lost 5 bases, with 11 bases between them. For the CDR3, the DNA is TGCAGTGCAGGGGTCTTGGATAATTCACCCCTCCACTTT. It codes for CSAGVLDNSPLHF.

The chain combines TRBV19 with TRBJ1-1; no reliable D call. This CDR3 has 15 residues. The germline gives CDR1 LNHDA, CDR2 SQIVND (reference sequence). V was shortened by 6 bases and J by 2 bases, with 16 bases between the two germline ends. CDR3 in DNA: TGTGCCAGTAGCGGAGGTTGGGTGGCAAACACTGAAGCTTTCTTT. The encoded protein is CASSGGWVANTEAFF.

There are a few counts of this clonotype. The V and J genes are TRBV2 and TRBJ2-1; D may be TRBD2 (6 bases). The CDR3 is 14 residues long. With 7 bases removed from V and 8 bases from J, the gap between germline ends came to 18 bases. Germline V lookup: CDR1 SNHLY, CDR2 FYNNEI. The CDR3 reads CASKVRLASDEQFF. CDR3 nucleotide sequence: TGTGCCAGCAAAGTTAGGCTAGCGAGCGATGAGCAGTTCTTC. The entire variable domain, with the rest obtained from reference TRBV2 and TRBJ2-1, is as follows: EPEVTQTPSHQVTQMGQEVILRCVPISNHLYFYWYRQILGQKVEFLVSFYNNEISEKSEIFDDQFSVERPDGSNFTLKIRSTKLEDSAMYFCASKVRLASDEQFFGPGTRLTVL.

The CDR3 bases are TGTGCCAGCAGCGACGGACAGGGGTTGGACACCGGGGAGCTGTTTTTT. This translates into CASSDGQGLDTGELFF. The chain recombines TRBV11-1 with TRBJ2-2; 9 bases fit TRBD1. Trimming at V came to 5 bases and at J to 3 bases, leaving 7 bases not matched to a gene. Germline CDR1 is SGHAT and CDR2 is FQDESV (reference sequence). The CDR3 is 16 amino acids.

V is TRBV5-1 and J is TRBJ2-2, with TRBD1 matching over 8 bases. CDR3 length equals 15 residues. V gave up 7 bases and J gave up 6 bases; unmatched junction bases: 11. Germline V gene data show CDR1 as SGHRS and CDR2 as YFSETQ. DNA of the CDR3: TGCGCCAGCTTCATTCAGGGGGCATCCGCCGGGGAGCTGTTTTTT. Protein product: CASFIQGASAGELFF.

This chain uses TRBV19 with TRBJ2-1; 8 positions agree with TRBD2. This CDR3 is 13 amino acids long. Germline trimming cut 8 bases from V and 10 bases from J; bases unmatched to any gene: 10. Germline V CDR1 and CDR2: LNHDA, SQIVND (reference sequence). CDR3 protein: CASGKAGGIEQFF. The CDR3 DNA follows: TGTGCCAGTGGAAAGGCGGGAGGTATCGAGCAGTTCTTC.

CDR3 DNA: TGCGCCAGCAGCCAAGACTTAGGAAGCACTGAAGCTTTCTTT. Translated, it gives CASSQDLGSTEAFF. The gene calls are TRBV4-3 and TRBJ1-1; no clear D. Trimming shortened V by 0 bases and J by 4 bases, and 9 bases separated the two germline ends. The CDR3 sequence is 14 residues long. Per germline, CDR1 LGHNA and CDR2 YSLEER.

In this sample, this clonotype turned up many times. The rearrangement links TRBV27 to TRBJ2-2, with 12 bases matching TRBD1. The germline CDR1 and CDR2 sequences are MNHEY and SMNVEV (reference sequence). Germline trimming cut 5 bases from V and 7 bases from J; bases unmatched to any gene: 5. This CDR3 region has 15 residues. CDR3: CASSQGTGGYGELFF. DNA of the CDR3: TGTGCCAGCAGTCAGGGGACAGGGGGCTACGGGGAGCTGTTTTTT.

In its sample, this clonotype was seen a few times. The chain uses TRBV6-2 or TRBV6-3 and TRBJ2-1, with D hard to call. CDR1 and CDR2 from the germline V gene are MNHEY and SVGEGT. Deletions cut 5 bases from V and 9 bases from J, with 14 bases between. The CDR3 length is 13 residues. The DNA for the CDR3 is TGTGCCAGCAGTACGACGGGCTTTGGTGAGCAGTTCTTC. Encoded protein: CASSTTGFGEQFF.

A note on this clonotype: A much larger clone lies one base from this, so it may be a read error. The rearrangement links TRBV27 to TRBJ2-7; possibly TRBD2 for D (5 bases). The CDR3 runs 14 residues. V was trimmed by 5 bases and J by 1 base, leaving 12 bases between them. Germline lookup yields CDR1 MNHEY and CDR2 SMNVEV (reference sequence). The CDR3 loop is CASSLRRGSYEQYV. The DNA for the CDR3 is TGTGCCAGCAGTCTCCGACGGGGATCCTACGAGCAGTACGTC.

There are a few counts of this clonotype. V is TRBV6-2 or TRBV6-3 and J is TRBJ2-1; D is unresolved. Germline values: CDR1 MNHEY, CDR2 SVGEGT. The ends were cut back, 5 bases at V and 0 bases at J, with 20 bases in the middle. This CDR3 region has 18 residues. The CDR3 reads CASSDTPGGSHSYNEQFF. CDR3 nucleotides: TGTGCCAGCAGTGACACCCCTGGCGGATCACACTCCTACAATGAGCAGTTCTTC.

The V gene is TRBV11-2, the J gene TRBJ2-1; 7 bases are a match to TRBD2. With 4 bases clipped from V and 7 bases from J, the junction kept 10 bases outside the gene matches. CDR1 is SGHAT, CDR2 FQNNGV, per germline. The CDR3 contains 15 residues. The chain's CDR3 is CASSSLSGLRNEQFF. CDR3 nucleotides: TGTGCCAGCAGCTCCCTCTCGGGACTACGTAATGAGCAGTTCTTC.

Regarding this clonotype: A much more abundant neighbour one base away suggests this may be a read error. This chain links TRBV28 with TRBJ2-7; D is ambiguous. The germline V gene encodes CDR1 MDHEN and CDR2 SYDVKM. V lost 4 bases and J lost 8, with 12 bases in between. The CDR3 loop spans 12 amino acids. Here the CDR3 DNA reads TGTGCCAGCAGTTCTCTCCCGTACAAGCAGTACTTC. Its translation: CASSSLPYKQYF.

V usage is TRBV2 and J usage is TRBJ1-6, with D uncertain. In germline, CDR1 is SNHLY, CDR2 FYNNEI. V shed 1 base and J shed 5 bases, with 9 bases lying between them. The CDR3 spans 15 residues. CDR3 protein: CASSEGGTNNSPLHF. The CDR3 DNA follows: TGTGCCAGCAGTGAAGGGGGAACTAATAATTCACCCCTCCACTTT.

This clonotype showed up just a few times. The chain joins TRBV10-3 to TRBJ2-7; TRBD1 or TRBD2 may be the D gene (5 bases each). In germline, CDR1 is ENHRY, CDR2 SYGVKD. This CDR3 is 13 amino acids long. V was pared by 2 bases and J by 1 base, with 6 bases between. The CDR3 here is CAISEGGSYEQYV. As DNA, the CDR3 is TGTGCCATCAGTGAGGGGGGTTCCTACGAGCAGTACGTC.

This clonotype was seen repeatedly, ten times or more. This chain's CDR3 is CASSVLAAPQYV. CDR3 DNA sequence: TGTGCCAGCAGCGTCTTAGCGGCTCCGCAGTACGTC. This chain links TRBV9 with TRBJ2-7; D possibly corresponds to TRBD2 (6 bases). Looked up from germline, CDR1 is SGDLS and CDR2 is YYNGEE. With 2 bases removed from V and 9 bases from J, the gap between germline ends came to 12 bases. The CDR3 runs to 12 residues.

The table lists this clonotype with a few counts. CDR3 in amino acids: CASSPPQTSGMLPDTQYF. For the CDR3, the DNA is TGTGCCAGCAGCCCTCCGCAGACTAGCGGGATGTTACCAGATACGCAGTATTTT. The genes are TRBV7-9 and TRBJ2-3; 11 nucleotides align to TRBD2. The length of the CDR3 is 18 residues. CDR1 and CDR2 from the germline V gene are SEHNR and FQNEAQ (reference sequence). Trimming removed 5 bases from V and 4 bases from J; junction bases left unmatched: 14. Full variable domain (rest looked up from reference TRBV7-9 and TRBJ2-3): DTGVSQNPRHKITKRGQNVTFRCDPISEHNRLYWYRQTLGQGPEFLTYFQNEAQLEKSRLLSDRFSAERPKGSFSTLEIQRTEQGDSAMYLCASSPPQTSGMLPDTQYFGPGTRLTVL.

This chain connects TRBV29-1 to TRBJ1-5, with TRBD1 matching over 7 bases. Germline lookup yields CDR1 SQVTM and CDR2 ANQGSEA. V gave up 3 bases and J gave up 5 bases; unmatched junction bases: 7. The CDR3 consists of 14 residues. The CDR3 reads CSVEGQGGDQPQHF. The CDR3, as DNA: TGCAGCGTTGAGGGTCAGGGGGGGGATCAGCCCCAGCATTTT.

The chain carries TRBV28 and TRBJ2-3, with D tentatively TRBD1 (6 bases). The V gene lost 7 bases and the J gene lost 2 bases, with 16 bases spanning the gap. Germline V gives CDR1 MDHEN, CDR2 SYDVKM. The length of the CDR3 is 15 residues. CDR3 DNA: TGTGCCAGCAAGGTATCGGGACAACACACAGATACGCAGTATTTT. Translating gives CASKVSGQHTDTQYF.

Points on this clonotype: The junction and the germline gene differ at one end; a read error may be behind it. CDR3 bases: TGCGCCAGCAGCTTTGGGGCATCTCGGACAGATACGCGGTATTTT. Its protein product is CASSFGASRTDTRYF. The chain has TRBV5-1 and TRBJ2-3; D perhaps matches TRBD1 (6 bases). The CDR3 extends over 15 amino acids. Per germline, CDR1 SGHRS and CDR2 YFSETQ.

CDR3 nucleotide sequence: TGTGCCAGTAGCAAGGCGCAGGTCTCCTATAATTCACCCCTCCACTTT. Protein: CASSKAQVSYNSPLHF. The chain is built from TRBV19 and TRBJ1-6; the D is unclear. The CDR3 is 16 residues long. Germline V lookup: CDR1 LNHDA, CDR2 SQIVND (reference sequence). Trimming pared 6 bases from V and 0 bases from J, leaving 12 bases between.

The CDR3 sequence: CATSDTGQGMGRDTQYF. The CDR3, as DNA: TGTGCCACCAGTGACACAGGACAGGGCATGGGCAGGGATACGCAGTATTTT. The rearrangement joins TRBV24-1 to TRBJ2-3; TRBD1 matches 8 bases. Trimming removed 4 bases from V and 6 bases from J; junction bases left unmatched: 14. CDR3 length: 17 residues. The germline V gene encodes CDR1 KGHDR and CDR2 SFDVKD.

This chain uses TRBV6-2 or TRBV6-3 with TRBJ2-1; D uncertain. Trimming left V 8 bases short and J 3 bases short, with 8 bases between. CDR1 is MNHEY, CDR2 SVGEGT, per germline. The CDR3 extends over 12 amino acids. The CDR3: CASDPGYNEQFF. CDR3 nucleotides: TGTGCCAGCGACCCGGGCTACAATGAGCAGTTCTTC.

This clonotype turned up a few times. Relative to the germline gene, one junction end is altered; a read error may explain this. This chain links TRBV7-7 with TRBJ2-1; 11 bases fit TRBD2. Germline loops: CDR1 SSHAT, CDR2 FNYEAQ (reference sequence). The CDR3 totals 16 residues. The CDR3 is CASSFSGRAPYNEQFF. CDR3 coding DNA: TGTGCTAGCAGTTTTAGCGGGAGGGCCCCCTACAATGAGCAGTTCTTC.

As concerns this clonotype: A much larger clone lies a single base off, so this may be a read error. This chain uses TRBV7-2 with TRBJ2-1; perhaps TRBD2 as D (6 bases). The CDR3 is 17 residues long. CDR1 and CDR2 (germline): SGHTA, FQGNSA. In DNA form, the CDR3 reads TGTGTCAGCAGCTTACTCTTACTCGGCGGGGCCGCCAATGAGCAGTTCTTC. Translation: CVSSLLLLGGAANEQFF.

In its sample, this clonotype was seen a few times. The rearrangement links TRBV5-1 to TRBJ2-7; 7 bases fit TRBD2. Per germline, CDR1 SGHRS and CDR2 YFSETQ. V trimming: 0 bases; J trimming: 6 bases; junction bases outside the gene matches: 3. The CDR3 runs 13 residues. CDR3 coding DNA: TGCGCCAGCAGCTTGGCCGGGAGGAGCGAGCAGTACTTC. Protein sequence: CASSLAGRSEQYF.

This clonotype has more than one count but fewer than ten. This rearrangement joins TRBV20-1 to TRBJ1-2; 8 bases fit TRBD1. Looked up from germline, CDR1 is DFQATT and CDR2 is SNEGSKA (reference sequence). V gave up 1 base and J gave up 5 bases; unmatched junction bases: 6. The CDR3 covers 14 residues. The CDR3 nucleotides are TGCAGTGCTAGAGGGACAGGGTCACGGTATGGCTACACCTTC. Translation gives CSARGTGSRYGYTF.

This chain links TRBV30 with TRBJ1-4; D uncertain. The CDR3 has 13 amino acids. Trimming took 3 bases from V and 5 from J, leaving 10 bases between them. Germline loops: CDR1 GTSNPN, CDR2 SVGIG (reference sequence). CDR3 residues: CAWRFQQNEKLFF. CDR3 DNA: TGTGCCTGGAGGTTCCAGCAGAATGAAAAACTGTTTTTT.

The chain employs TRBV29-1 and TRBJ1-3; tentative D call: TRBD1 (5 bases). From germline, CDR1 is SQVTM and CDR2 ANQGSEA. V lost 4 bases to trimming and J lost 2 bases, with 9 bases between them. This CDR3 spans 13 amino acids. In DNA form, the CDR3 reads TGCAGCGTTGGTGGGACCACTGGAAACACCATATATTTT. It translates to CSVGGTTGNTIYF.

Only a few counts were recorded for this clonotype. The CDR3 loop reads CASSATGSSYNEQFF. CDR3 bases: TGTGCCAGCAGTGCGACAGGGAGCTCCTACAATGAGCAGTTCTTC. The chain employs TRBV28 and TRBJ2-1; 7 bases match TRBD1. The CDR3 has 15 amino acids. With V trimmed by 5 bases and J by 0 bases, 4 bases remained unmatched. Per germline, CDR1 MDHEN and CDR2 SYDVKM.

This clonotype was picked up one time. V usage is TRBV18 and J usage is TRBJ1-5; D remains ambiguous. The V end lost 5 bases, the J end lost 4 bases, and 9 bases lay between the germline ends. Germline V CDR1 and CDR2: KGHSH, LQKENI. The CDR3 consists of 13 residues. The CDR3 is CASSTDFNQPQHF. CDR3 nucleotides: TGTGCCAGCTCAACGGACTTTAATCAGCCCCAGCATTTT.